Each of the 17 T cell receptor beta chains below was sequenced from the same sample in a study of CD8+CD57+ T cells in acquired aplastic anemia. Profiling of TCR beta VDJ combinations and CDR3 sequences used genomic DNA as template. TCRdb re-called the reads through MiXCR, storing one row per CDR3 protein. In the table there are roughly 420,000 distinct CDR3 sequences, 65% to 80% of which are singletons. The sample taken for sequencing was sorted CD4+, CD8+, or CD8+CD57+ T cells (not recorded which) from PBMCs. These receptors were taken from a human donor in good health, serving as a control.

The J gene is TRBJ2-7, the V gene TRBV10-1; 9 nucleotides line up with TRBD2. With 0 bases clipped from V and 2 bases from J, the junction kept 11 bases outside the gene matches. The CDR3 runs 18 residues. Germline assignment: CDR1 WNHNN and CDR2 SYGVQD (reference sequence). CDR3 region: CASSESVRWLAGTYEQYV. As DNA, the CDR3 is TGCGCCAGCAGTGAGTCTGTTCGGTGGCTAGCGGGAACCTACGAGCAGTACGTC.

Note on this clonotype: A read error may account for a junction end that differs from germline. V and J are TRBV7-8 and TRBJ1-4; a weak D match, TRBD1 (5 bases). Germline V gene sequence: CDR1 SGHVS, CDR2 FQNEAQ. CDR3 length: 14 amino acids. In nucleotides, the CDR3 is TGTGCCAGCAGCCCAGGGCGGAGTAATGAAAAACTGTTCTTT. This translates into CASSPGRSNEKLFF.

This clonotype was seen at least ten times. The junction shows a germline mismatch at one end, possibly a read error. The chain has TRBV2 and TRBJ1-1; unclear D gene. CDR3 length: 12 residues. Germline loops: CDR1 SNHLY, CDR2 FYNNEI. CDR3 DNA sequence: TGTGCCAGCACCACCGGGAACGCTGAAGCTTTCTTT. Translated, it gives CASTTGNAEAFF. The complete variable domain, with remaining parts taken from reference TRBV2 and TRBJ1-1, reads EPEVTQTPSHQVTQMGQEVILRCVPISNHLYFYWYRQILGQKVEFLVSFYNNEISEKSEIFDDQFSVERPDGSNFTLKIRSTKLEDSAMYFCASTTGNAEAFFGQGTRLTVV.

In the case of this clonotype: As the CDR3 is not closed by the conserved phenylalanine or tryptophan, this likely results from a read error. This rearrangement joins TRBV7-6 to TRBJ2-7; 7 positions match TRBD1. Germline assignment: CDR1 SGHVS and CDR2 FNYEAQ. Trimming cost V 5 bases and J 4 bases; bases outside gene matches: 20. This CDR3 region has 18 residues. The CDR3 region has the DNA TGTGCCAGCAGCCGGGACAGTAATCAGCCCCAGCATTCTTACGAGCAGTACTCC. It yields the protein CASSRDSNQPQHSYEQYS.

A remark on this clonotype: One junction end disagrees with the germline gene, perhaps due to a read error. The CDR3: CASDGAGSNYEQYF. CDR3 nucleotide sequence: TGCGCCAGCGACGGTGCGGGGTCTAACTACGAGCAGTACTTC. The V call is TRBV7-2, the J call TRBJ2-7; D is possibly TRBD2 (6 bases). In germline, CDR1 is SGHTA, CDR2 FQGNSA. The CDR3 runs to 14 residues. The whole variable domain, remainder taken from reference TRBV7-2 and TRBJ2-7, is GAGVSQSPSNKVTEKGKDVELRCDPISGHTALYWYRQSLGQGLEFLIYFQGNSAPDKSGLPSDRFSAERTGGSVSTLTIQRTQQEDSAVYLCASDGAGSNYEQYFGPGTRLTVT.

In its sample, this clonotype was seen many times. The chain employs TRBV11-3 and TRBJ2-3, with 8 bases that match TRBD1. Losses at the gene ends were 2 bases for V and 2 bases for J; bases not matched to a gene: 3. The length of the CDR3 is 15 residues. Germline V gene data show CDR1 as SGHNT and CDR2 as YENEEA. The CDR3 coding sequence is TGTGCCAGCAGCTTACGACAGGGGCACACAGATACGCAGTATTTT. Residues: CASSLRQGHTDTQYF.

Remarks on this clonotype: The junction departs from the called germline gene at one end, perhaps through a read error. The CDR3 sequence: CASSNKGSWDTQYF. DNA of the CDR3: TGTGCCAGCAGCAACAAGGGCAGTTGGGATACCCAGTATTTC. This chain connects TRBV7-2 to TRBJ1-2; D remains ambiguous. The CDR3 has 14 amino acids. Per the germline V gene, CDR1 is SGHTA and CDR2 is FQGNSA.

The rearrangement joins TRBV11-1 to TRBJ2-1, with D tentatively TRBD1 (6 bases). This CDR3 region has 14 residues. Trimming stripped 5 bases from V and 5 bases from J, with 13 bases between. Germline values: CDR1 SGHAT, CDR2 FQDESV (reference sequence). CDR3 DNA sequence: TGTGCCAGCAGCCCACAGGGTAGGGACAATGAGCAGTTCTTC. Its translation: CASSPQGRDNEQFF.

This sequence joins TRBV9 and TRBJ1-4; D is uncertain. This CDR3 has 15 amino acids. The V gene lost 3 bases and the J gene lost 2 bases, with 11 bases spanning the gap. Germline CDR1 reads SGDLS; CDR2 reads YYNGEE. The DNA of the CDR3 is TGTGCCAGCAGCGCCGGGCACGTGACTAATGAAAAACTGTTTTTT. This encodes CASSAGHVTNEKLFF. Full variable domain (missing parts from reference TRBV9 and TRBJ1-4): DSGVTQTPKHLITATGQRVTLRCSPRSGDLSVYWYQQSLDQGLQFLIQYYNGEERAKGNILERFSAQQFPDLHSELNLSSLELGDSALYFCASSAGHVTNEKLFFGSGTQLSVL.

This clonotype was seen a handful of times. Mismatch with germline at one junction end may stem from a read error. The chain couples TRBV10-3 to TRBJ1-6, with 9 bases identical to TRBD1. CDR1 is ENHRY, CDR2 SYGVKD, per germline. The CDR3 covers 15 residues. The CDR3 coding sequence is TGTGCCAGCAGTCCTGACAGGGGGGCGAATTCACCCCTCCACTTT. Translating gives CASSPDRGANSPLHF.

V is TRBV12-3 or TRBV12-4 and J is TRBJ1-6; perhaps TRBD1 as D (5 bases). V was cut by 8 bases and J by 15 bases, with 23 bases left in between. CDR3 size: 14 residues. CDR3 amino acids: CASRGAAHRSFLHF. In DNA, the CDR3 is TGTGCCAGCCGTGGGGCGGCCCACCGTTCATTCCTCCACTTT.

This clonotype was observed many times. The chain employs TRBV7-2 and TRBJ1-2; D may be TRBD1 (6 bases). The V gene lost 0 bases and the J gene lost 6 bases, with 17 bases spanning the gap. The V gene's germline CDR1 is SGHTA and CDR2 FQGNSA. The CDR3 loop spans 16 amino acids. The CDR3, as DNA: TGTGCCAGCAGCTTAGCTACGGGGGGCGCTAGCGATGGCTACACCTTC. This encodes CASSLATGGASDGYTF.

This clonotype was counted at least ten times. The chain recombines TRBV7-2 with TRBJ2-5; D is perhaps TRBD2 (6 bases). This CDR3 has 16 residues. V lost 3 bases, J lost 3 bases, and 17 bases lay in between. Looked up from germline, CDR1 is SGHTA and CDR2 is FQGNSA. CDR3 sequence (DNA): TGTGCCAGCAGCTTGGGGAGGATGCAACCCAAAGAGACCCAGTACTTC. Translating gives CASSLGRMQPKETQYF. Full variable domain (missing parts from reference TRBV7-2 and TRBJ2-5): GAGVSQSPSNKVTEKGKDVELRCDPISGHTALYWYRQSLGQGLEFLIYFQGNSAPDKSGLPSDRFSAERTGGSVSTLTIQRTQQEDSAVYLCASSLGRMQPKETQYFGPGTRLLVL.

V and J are TRBV4-1 and TRBJ2-7; 12 nucleotides line up with TRBD2. CDR1 and CDR2 from the germline V gene are MGHRA and YSYEKL. Germline trimming cut 1 base from V and 7 bases from J; bases unmatched to any gene: 11. CDR3 length: 17 amino acids. CDR3 in amino acids: CASSQGRASGRVGEQYF. The CDR3 DNA reads as TGCGCCAGCAGCCAAGGTCGAGCTAGCGGGAGGGTCGGGGAGCAGTACTTC.

The chain has TRBV7-9 and TRBJ2-7; D is uncertain. In germline, CDR1 is SEHNR, CDR2 FQNEAQ (reference sequence). The CDR3 is made up of 11 amino acids. The V end was cut by 7 bases, the J end by 6 bases, with 10 bases between. The CDR3 DNA follows: TGTGCCAGCACCCCCTTGAGCGAGCAGTACTTC. As protein: CASTPLSEQYF. Using reference TRBV7-9 and TRBJ2-7 for the parts outside the CDR3, the full variable domain is DTGVSQNPRHKITKRGQNVTFRCDPISEHNRLYWYRQTLGQGPEFLTYFQNEAQLEKSRLLSDRFSAERPKGSFSTLEIQRTEQGDSAMYLCASTPLSEQYFGPGTRLTVT.

The CDR3 DNA follows: TGTGCCAGCGGCTGGCGAGCCGGGACAGTAAACGAGCAGTACTTC. Encoded protein: CASGWRAGTVNEQYF. The rearrangement joins TRBV12-5 to TRBJ2-7; 7 positions match TRBD1. The CDR3 runs 15 residues. Germline V CDR1 and CDR2: LGHNT, FRNRAP.

In the case of this clonotype: Relative to the germline gene, one junction end is altered; a read error may explain this. The J gene is TRBJ1-6, the V gene TRBV7-2; D unclear. This CDR3 contains 13 residues. The germline gives CDR1 SGHTA, CDR2 FQGNSA. The CDR3 protein is CASSSRTNSPHHF. The CDR3 nucleotides are TGTGCCAGCAGCTCCCGGACGAATTCACCCCACCACTTT.